This TCR beta chain came from a study of CD8+CD57+ T cells in acquired aplastic anemia. The wider study: Recorded DNA amounts for sorted CD4+ and CD8+ cells had an average of 3.2 ug. Researchers reported that healthy donors averaged roughly 10 million reads for CD4+ cells. Whole-study results and caveats: Patients shared around 30 CD8+ CDR3 sequences with controls.

Genomic DNA served as template for TCR beta VDJ and CDR3 profiling. TCRdb re-called the reads through MiXCR, storing one row per CDR3 protein. Of about 110,000 distinct CDR3 sequences in the sample, around 49% are singletons; the top ten hold 25% to 35%. Of note for this clonotype: Its specificity is not known.

Germline trimming cut 4 bases from V and 0 bases from J; bases unmatched to any gene: 10. The CDR3 is 17 residues long. Germline assignment: CDR1 MGHDK and CDR2 SYGVNS. Sequencing used sorted CD4+, CD8+, or CD8+CD57+ T cells (not recorded which) from PBMCs. The V call is TRBV25-1, the J call TRBJ1-1; 8 bases align to TRBD1. The origin of this receptor is a human donor in good health, serving as a control. The CDR3 sequence is CASSGAGTGLMNTEAFF. The CDR3 DNA reads as TGTGCCAGCAGTGGTGCCGGGACAGGTCTTATGAACACTGAAGCTTTCTTT.